This paragraph reports one T cell receptor (beta chain). This clone was counted a single time. Its antigen is currently not known. Qualities for individual bases were not recorded, and no much larger clone is one base off. The source of the sample is a study of T cell changes during pregnancy in multiple sclerosis (dated by TCRdb to about 2019). General notes on the study: Changes in the T cell repertoire over the course of pregnancy were examined in this study in women with multiple sclerosis.

Here V drops 0 bases and J drops 8 bases, and the junction holds 5 bases not matched to any gene. CDR1 and CDR2 are read off the germline V gene as SGDLS and YYNGEE. The CDR3 sequence holds 15 residues, the cysteine and phenylalanine included. The sequence is cut down to CDR3 DNA, 45 bases in frame from base 1. The receptor library was made with the immunoSEQ multiplex PCR assay. TCRdb mirrors the immuneACCESS table, restricted to in-frame sequences. Some clones are absent from its copies; in checked studies, under half trace to an unresolved V gene, and the reason for the others is unknown. Within this sample are about 38,000 clones, with roughly 91% of them counted one time only. The top ten clonotypes cover approximately 0.38% of the sample.

The sequence was collected from a female donor in good health, enrolled as a control in a pregnancy study. The material sequenced was CD4+ T cells from peripheral blood mononuclear cells, taken after pregnancy. Here the chain combines TRBV9 and TRBJ1-4; 9 middle bases align to TRBD1. The DNA is TGTGCCAGCAGCGTAGCTACAGGGGGCGGGGAAAAACTGTTTTTT. It codes for CASSVATGGGEKLFF.